What follows are 26 T cell receptor beta chains derived from one specimen sequenced in a study of radiation and T cells in renal cell carcinoma. This table comes from immunoSEQ multiplex PCR, and its TCRdb copy is limited to in-frame clones, with some not included. The sample shows about 130,000 clones, 81% of them seen only once. Sample time point: blood 2 weeks post-SBRT. The treatment: 15 Gy SBRT to primary tumor, nephrectomy 4 weeks later. The sequenced sample was blood, obtained from a patient whose treatment included radiotherapy and nephrectomy. These receptors came from a man aged 50 to 59 with renal cell carcinoma.

J is TRBJ2-7 and V is TRBV5-4; 8 bases line up with TRBD1. This CDR3 region has 14 residues. Losses at the gene ends were 5 bases for V and 6 bases for J; bases not matched to a gene: 10. Germline V gene sequence: CDR1 SGHNT, CDR2 YYREEE (reference sequence). The CDR3 DNA reads as TGTGCCAGCAGTTTAACAGGGGGTACGGTCGAGCAGTACTTC. This translates into CASSLTGGTVEQYF.

V and J are TRBV18 and TRBJ2-7; D gene unclear. Trimming pared 1 base from V and 2 bases from J, leaving 6 bases between. Germline CDR1 KGHSH, CDR2 LQKENI. The CDR3 covers 13 residues. CDR3 DNA sequence: TGTGCCAGCTCACCACTAACGGCCTACGAGCAGTACTTC. This gives the protein CASSPLTAYEQYF.

V gene TRBV18 combines with J gene TRBJ2-7; D gene ambiguous. The V and J ends lost 1 base and 0 bases respectively, with 13 bases between them. CDR3 length: 16 residues. In germline, CDR1 is KGHSH, CDR2 LQKENI. The CDR3 protein is CASSPLSQHSSYEQYF. The CDR3 DNA reads TGTGCCAGCTCACCACTTAGCCAGCACAGCTCCTACGAGCAGTACTTC.

The CDR3 spells CASSEYGQETQYF. DNA of the CDR3: TGTGCCAGCAGTGAATATGGGCAAGAGACCCAGTACTTC. The chain links TRBV2 to TRBJ2-5; the D is unclear. This CDR3 comprises 13 residues. CDR1 and CDR2 (germline): SNHLY, FYNNEI. Trimming removed 2 bases at V and 2 bases at J, with 6 bases between. Looking up the rest from reference TRBV2 and TRBJ2-5 gives the full variable domain: EPEVTQTPSHQVTQMGQEVILRCVPISNHLYFYWYRQILGQKVEFLVSFYNNEISEKSEIFDDQFSVERPDGSNFTLKIRSTKLEDSAMYFCASSEYGQETQYFGPGTRLLVL.

The V gene is TRBV28, the J gene TRBJ1-1; 7 nucleotides align to TRBD1. Germline assignment: CDR1 MDHEN and CDR2 SYDVKM. V lost 7 bases, J lost 7 bases, and 15 bases stayed unmatched. The CDR3 contains 15 residues. CDR3 DNA sequence: TGTGCCAGCACCAAAGGGCAGGGGGGACGTGGTGAAGCTTTCTTT. This encodes CASTKGQGGRGEAFF.

The rearrangement uses TRBV4-2 and TRBJ2-6; D uncertain. V dropped 4 bases and J dropped 0 bases, with 19 bases sitting between them. This CDR3 has 19 residues. Germline-derived CDR1 and CDR2 are LGHNA and YNFKEQ. The DNA for the CDR3 is TGTGCCAGCAGCCCGTCGCGCGGCAGAGTAAACTCTGGGGCCAACGTCCTGACTTTC. Translation: CASSPSRGRVNSGANVLTF.

The rearrangement joins TRBV30 to TRBJ1-1, with TRBD1 identical over 7 bases. There are 15 residues in the CDR3. The V gene end was trimmed by 0 bases and the J gene end by 6 bases; junction bases not matched to a gene: 10. CDR1 and CDR2 from the germline V gene are GTSNPN and SVGIG (reference sequence). CDR3 in amino acids: CAWSVPPGGGAEAFF. CDR3 nucleotide sequence: TGTGCCTGGAGTGTCCCCCCCGGAGGGGGCGCTGAAGCTTTCTTT.

This chain joins TRBV4-1 and TRBJ2-7, with D possibly TRBD2 on 6 matching bases. The CDR3 sequence is 15 residues long. Between the trimmed V and J ends, which lost 0 bases and 2 bases, there was a span of 11 bases. Germline V gene sequence: CDR1 MGHRA, CDR2 YSYEKL. The CDR3 is CASSQERLVAYEQYF. The CDR3 bases are TGCGCCAGCAGCCAAGAAAGACTAGTCGCCTACGAGCAGTACTTC.

The rearrangement joins TRBV2 to TRBJ2-3; D unclear. Trimming cost V 1 base and J 2 bases, with 4 bases left between them. The germline V gene has CDR1 SNHLY and CDR2 FYNNEI. CDR3 length: 13 residues. The CDR3 spells CASSEEVTDTQYF. The CDR3 bases are TGTGCCAGCAGTGAAGAGGTCACAGATACGCAGTATTTT.

The chain links TRBV9 to TRBJ2-5, with TRBD2 matching 7 bases. V trimming: 1 base; J trimming: 4 bases; junction bases outside the gene matches: 7. This CDR3 has 15 amino acids. The V gene's germline CDR1 is SGDLS and CDR2 YYNGEE. The CDR3 sequence: CASSVNKRGRETQYF. CDR3 nucleotide sequence: TGTGCCAGCAGCGTAAATAAGCGGGGTAGAGAGACCCAGTACTTC. The full variable domain, rest sourced from reference TRBV9 and TRBJ2-5, is DSGVTQTPKHLITATGQRVTLRCSPRSGDLSVYWYQQSLDQGLQFLIQYYNGEERAKGNILERFSAQQFPDLHSELNLSSLELGDSALYFCASSVNKRGRETQYFGPGTRLLVL.

This chain uses TRBV11-2 with TRBJ1-6; maybe TRBD1 (5 bases). This CDR3 has 15 amino acids. The V end lost 2 bases, the J end lost 10 bases, and 15 bases lay between the germline ends. The V gene's germline CDR1 is SGHAT and CDR2 FQNNGV. DNA for the CDR3: TGTGCCAGCAGCTTACAGGGTACTGATACCTCACCCCTCCACTTT. It codes for CASSLQGTDTSPLHF.

The chain combines TRBV4-2 with TRBJ1-1; D is perhaps TRBD1 (6 bases). Trimming removed 3 bases at V and 6 bases at J, with 17 bases between. This CDR3 comprises 15 residues. Germline V CDR1 and CDR2: LGHNA, YNFKEQ. Here the CDR3 reads CASSHERQVFSEAFF. The DNA of the CDR3 is TGTGCCAGCAGCCACGAGAGACAGGTTTTTTCTGAAGCTTTCTTT.

At least ten counts were recorded for this clone. The V gene is TRBV10-3, the J gene TRBJ2-7, with D maybe TRBD1 (6 bases). CDR1 ENHRY and CDR2 SYGVKD come from the germline V gene. V dropped 6 bases and J dropped 5 bases, with 14 bases sitting between them. This CDR3 region has 13 residues. The CDR3 coding sequence is TGTGCCATCAGAAGGACAGAACTCGACGAGCAGTACTTC. It yields the protein CAIRRTELDEQYF.

About this clone itself: The germline gene is not matched at one end of the junction; a read error may be the cause. The J gene is TRBJ1-1, the V gene TRBV2; the D gene is possibly TRBD1 (5 bases). Germline loops: CDR1 SNHLY, CDR2 FYNNEI. The CDR3 spans 15 residues. This CDR3 reads CASNEPGAQNTEAFF. The CDR3 DNA follows: TGTGCCAGCAATGAACCTGGGGCCCAGAACACTGAAGCTTTCTTT.

The J gene is TRBJ1-2, the V gene TRBV6-1; 7 bases agree with TRBD1. The CDR3 extends over 14 amino acids. CDR1 is MNHNS and CDR2 is SASEGT in the germline V gene. Germline trimming cut 1 base from V and 2 bases from J; bases unmatched to any gene: 1. CDR3 DNA sequence: TGTGCCAGCAGTGAAGGACAGGGCAACTATGGCTACACCTTC. Protein sequence: CASSEGQGNYGYTF.

The V call is TRBV7-2, the J call TRBJ2-2; D call uncertain. Between the trimmed V and J ends, which lost 5 bases and 1 base, there was a span of 8 bases. The CDR3 runs to 14 residues. Germline assignment: CDR1 SGHTA and CDR2 FQGNSA. CDR3 in DNA: TGTGCCAGCAGCCCCCATATGAACACCGGGGAGCTGTTTTTT. Protein sequence: CASSPHMNTGELFF.

The V and J genes are TRBV5-4 and TRBJ2-7; no clear D. V was trimmed by 3 bases and J by 4 bases, leaving 5 bases between them. The CDR3 contains 11 residues. The V gene's germline CDR1 is SGHNT and CDR2 YYREEE (reference sequence). In nucleotides, the CDR3 is TGTGCCAGCAGCTCCGAGTACGAGCAGTACTTC. Its protein is CASSSEYEQYF.

In this sample, this clone turned up a few times. V usage is TRBV30 and J usage is TRBJ2-1; D possibly matches TRBD1 or TRBD2 (5 bases each). The CDR3 totals 13 residues. CDR1 GTSNPN and CDR2 SVGIG come from the germline V gene (reference sequence). The CDR3 reads CATSQGAYNEQFF. The CDR3 region has the DNA TGTGCTACCAGCCAGGGAGCCTACAATGAGCAGTTCTTC.

The chain couples TRBV6-6 to TRBJ2-3; TRBD1 agrees at 8 bases. Germline V gene sequence: CDR1 MNHNY, CDR2 SVGAGI (reference sequence). V lost 2 bases and J lost 5; bases outside the gene matches: 9. This CDR3 is 16 amino acids long. The CDR3 nucleotides are TGTGCCAGCAGTTACAGTTTCAGGGGGCGGGGAGATACGCAGTATTTT. Residues: CASSYSFRGRGDTQYF.

V usage is TRBV4-2 and J usage is TRBJ2-2, with a possible D match to TRBD2 (7 bases). Germline loops: CDR1 LGHNA, CDR2 YNFKEQ. The CDR3 is made up of 16 amino acids. V shed 4 bases and J shed 2 bases, with 14 bases lying between them. The CDR3 DNA sequence: TGTGCCAGCAGCCCCCTGGCGGGGGCTAACACCGGGGAGCTGTTTTTT. Its translation: CASSPLAGANTGELFF.

The chain recombines TRBV9 with TRBJ2-7; TRBD2 matches at 7 bases. CDR1 is SGDLS and CDR2 is YYNGEE in the germline V gene. The CDR3 runs to 13 residues. Germline trimming cut 0 bases from V and 9 bases from J; bases unmatched to any gene: 6. As DNA, the CDR3 is TGTGCCAGCAGCGTAGGAGTGCGGGGGTTGCAGTACTTC. Protein product: CASSVGVRGLQYF.

This clone was seen just once. The rearrangement joins TRBV10-2 to TRBJ2-3, with 10 bases that match TRBD2. The CDR3 covers 16 residues. The germline gives CDR1 WSHSY, CDR2 SAAADI. V lost 4 bases, J lost 0 bases, and 4 bases stayed unmatched. The CDR3 DNA sequence: TGCGCCAGCAGTGCCCTGACTAGCGGGAGCACAGATACGCAGTATTTT. Its protein product is CASSALTSGSTDTQYF.

The rearrangement links TRBV7-2 to TRBJ2-3, with 12 positions matching TRBD2. The CDR3 length is 16 residues. After removal of 1 base from V and 9 bases from J, the junction contained 8 bases not matched to a gene. Germline CDR1 is SGHTA and CDR2 is FQGNSA. This CDR3 is CASSLEASGGVRTQYF. The CDR3, as DNA: TGTGCCAGCAGCTTAGAGGCTAGCGGGGGGGTACGGACGCAGTATTTT.

This rearrangement joins TRBV9 to TRBJ1-2, with a weak D call TRBD1 (5 bases). The V and J ends lost 4 bases and 5 bases respectively, with 24 bases between them. This CDR3 has 17 amino acids. From germline, CDR1 is SGDLS and CDR2 YYNGEE. This CDR3 reads CASSLGGPTRDSYGYTF. The CDR3, as DNA: TGTGCCAGCAGCTTGGGGGGTCCCACAAGGGACTCGTATGGCTACACCTTC.

The V call is TRBV27, the J call TRBJ2-3; 8 bases fit TRBD1. This CDR3 has 15 amino acids. The V gene end was trimmed by 2 bases and the J gene end by 5 bases; junction bases not matched to a gene: 6. The germline gives CDR1 MNHEY, CDR2 SMNVEV (reference sequence). CDR3 residues: CASSLGDRPLDTQYF. Here the CDR3 DNA reads TGTGCCAGCAGTTTAGGGGACAGGCCCCTAGATACGCAGTATTTT.

The chain employs TRBV7-9 and TRBJ1-3; a weak D match, TRBD1 (5 bases). Germline loops: CDR1 SEHNR, CDR2 FQNEAQ (reference sequence). V shed 5 bases and J shed 3 bases, with 14 bases lying between them. The CDR3 totals 15 residues. This CDR3 reads CASSPGPLDGNTIYF. As DNA, the CDR3 is TGTGCCAGCAGCCCGGGACCGCTCGATGGAAACACCATATATTTT.